This T cell receptor beta chain was retrieved from a study of graft-versus-host responses after intestinal transplantation. The assay was immunoSEQ multiplex PCR, and TCRdb's table has in-frame clones only and misses some. The sample records approximately 99,000 clones, roughly 91% being singletons. In regard to this clone: Its antigen is not identified.

Germline V gene data show CDR1 as SGHAT and CDR2 as FQNNGV. V was pared by 0 bases and J by 5 bases, with 13 bases between. This CDR3 comprises 15 residues. The TCR comes from a human donor who was the organ donor for an intestinal transplant. The sequenced sample was unstimulated CD4+ T cells sorted from spleen or lymph node cells, obtained before transplant. The chain uses TRBV11-2 and TRBJ2-5; tentatively, D is TRBD2 (5 bases). The CDR3 is CASSLDRGFWETQYF. Here the CDR3 DNA reads TGTGCCAGCAGCTTAGATCGAGGGTTTTGGGAGACCCAGTACTTC.